This T cell receptor beta chain was observed in a study of T cell responses to AZD1222 COVID-19 vaccine. Trimming shortened V by 7 bases and J by 3 bases, and 15 bases separated the two germline ends. Germline V gives CDR1 MDHEN, CDR2 SYDVKM. The CDR3 has 14 residues. Some clones are missing from TCRdb's copy, which holds only in-frame ones; the method was immunoSEQ multiplex PCR. Of 100,000 to 120,000 clones in the sample, about four fifths are singletons; the top ten hold about 4.5%. The rearrangement uses TRBV28 and TRBJ1-2, with D maybe TRBD1 (5 bases). The source material was peripheral blood, sampled on day 0 of AZD1222 vaccination. This TCR came from an adult in good health. CDR3: CASTQKGAYYGYTF. CDR3 in DNA: TGTGCCAGCACTCAAAAAGGGGCCTACTATGGCTACACCTTC.